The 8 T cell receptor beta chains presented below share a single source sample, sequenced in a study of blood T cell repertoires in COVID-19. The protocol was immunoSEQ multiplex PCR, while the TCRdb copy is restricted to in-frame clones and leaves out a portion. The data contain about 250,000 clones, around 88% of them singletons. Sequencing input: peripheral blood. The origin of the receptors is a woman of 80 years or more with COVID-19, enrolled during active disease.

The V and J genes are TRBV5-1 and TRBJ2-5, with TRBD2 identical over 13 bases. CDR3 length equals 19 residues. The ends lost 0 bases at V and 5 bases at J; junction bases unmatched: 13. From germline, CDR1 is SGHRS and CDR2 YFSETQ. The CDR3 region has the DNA TGCGCCAGCAGCTTGGGGGGACTAGCGGGGACTCCCGGTGAGGAGACCCAGTACTTC. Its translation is CASSLGGLAGTPGEETQYF. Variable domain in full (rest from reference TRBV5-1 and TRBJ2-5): KAGVTQTPRYLIKTRGQQVTLSCSPISGHRSVSWYQQTPGQGLQFLFEYFSETQRNKGNFPGRFSGRQFSNSRSEMNVSTLELGDSALYLCASSLGGLAGTPGEETQYFGPGTRLLVL.

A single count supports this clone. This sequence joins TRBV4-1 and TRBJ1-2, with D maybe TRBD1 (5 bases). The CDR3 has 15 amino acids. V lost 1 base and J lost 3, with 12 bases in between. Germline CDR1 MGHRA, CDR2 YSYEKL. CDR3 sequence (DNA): TGCGCCAGCAGCCAAGTTCAAGGGGAATACTATGGCTACACCTTC. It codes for CASSQVQGEYYGYTF.

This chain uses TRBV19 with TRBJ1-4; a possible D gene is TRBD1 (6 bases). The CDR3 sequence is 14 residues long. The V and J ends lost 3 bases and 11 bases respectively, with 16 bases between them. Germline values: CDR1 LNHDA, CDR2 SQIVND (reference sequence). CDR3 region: CASSIRAGAGKLFF. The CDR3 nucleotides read TGTGCCAGTAGTATCCGGGCGGGGGCAGGGAAACTGTTTTTT.

CDR3: CASSWGDRGNTDTQYF. The CDR3 nucleotides are TGTGCCAGCAGCTGGGGGGACAGGGGAAACACAGATACGCAGTATTTT. V is TRBV11-1 and J is TRBJ2-3, with 10 positions matching TRBD1. The germline V gene has CDR1 SGHAT and CDR2 FQDESV (reference sequence). The CDR3 runs to 16 residues. Trimming removed 4 bases from V and 2 bases from J; junction bases left unmatched: 6.

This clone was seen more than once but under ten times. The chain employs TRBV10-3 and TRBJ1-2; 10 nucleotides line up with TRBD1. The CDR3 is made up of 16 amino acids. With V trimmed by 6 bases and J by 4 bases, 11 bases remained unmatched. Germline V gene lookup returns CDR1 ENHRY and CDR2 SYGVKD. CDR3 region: CAIRTGTGVGGYGYTF. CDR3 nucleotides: TGTGCCATCAGGACCGGGACAGGGGTTGGTGGCTATGGCTACACCTTC.

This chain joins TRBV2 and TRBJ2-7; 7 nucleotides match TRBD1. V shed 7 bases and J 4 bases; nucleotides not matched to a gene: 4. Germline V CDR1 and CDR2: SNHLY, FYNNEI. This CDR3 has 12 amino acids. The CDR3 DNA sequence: TGTGCCAGCAAAGGGGACAGTTACGAGCAGTACTTC. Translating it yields CASKGDSYEQYF.

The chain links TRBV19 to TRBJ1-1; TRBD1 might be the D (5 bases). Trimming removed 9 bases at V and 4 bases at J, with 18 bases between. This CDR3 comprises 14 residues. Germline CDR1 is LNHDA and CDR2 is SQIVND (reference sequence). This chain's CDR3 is CASKNTGLSTEAFF. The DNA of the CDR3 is TGTGCCAGCAAAAATACAGGTCTCAGCACTGAAGCTTTCTTT.

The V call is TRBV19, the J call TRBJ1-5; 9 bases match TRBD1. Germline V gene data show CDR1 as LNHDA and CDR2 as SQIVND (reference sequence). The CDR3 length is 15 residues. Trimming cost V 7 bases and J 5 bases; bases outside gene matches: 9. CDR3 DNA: TGTGCCAGTAAGACACAGGGGGCGAGTGATCAGCCCCAGCATTTT. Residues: CASKTQGASDQPQHF.